This section outlines one T cell receptor (beta chain) sequence together with its context. These data are taken from a study of cytomegalovirus exposure and HLA in healthy donors. Primers: 60 Vbeta forward and 13 Jbeta reverse. Data came from immunoSEQ multiplex PCR; TCRdb stores just in-frame clones and leaves some out. Among about 160,000 clones listed, roughly 72% were seen once. CDR3 length: 14 residues. Germline-derived CDR1 and CDR2 are SGHTA and FQGTGA. The V and J ends lost 4 bases and 7 bases respectively, with 16 bases between them. The gene calls are TRBV7-3 and TRBJ1-2; no clear D gene. This sequence was found in a man aged 40-50 years in good health and CMV-seropositive. Specimen: PBMCs. CDR3 in DNA: TGTGCCAGCAGCTCGTTACCGGGGAGGAGTGGCTACACCTTC. This sequence encodes CASSSLPGRSGYTF.